These 6 T cell receptor beta chains were all obtained from the same sample, sequenced in a study of blood T cell repertoires in COVID-19. The assay was immunoSEQ multiplex PCR, and TCRdb's table has in-frame clones only and misses some. Of fewer than 250,000 clones listed, around 90% are singletons. Sequences were obtained from PBMCs or T cells enriched from blood (not recorded which). The receptor source for this set is a man between 25 and 39 years old who had recovered from COVID-19.

The genes are TRBV6-5 and TRBJ2-7; tentatively, D is TRBD1 (5 bases). V was trimmed by 7 bases and J by 7 bases, leaving 17 bases between them. The germline V gene encodes CDR1 MNHEY and CDR2 SVGAGI. The CDR3 length is 13 residues. The CDR3 region has the DNA TGTGCCAGCATGAAGGGGTTGTGGAAAGAGCAGTACTTC. The encoded protein is CASMKGLWKEQYF.

The chain joins TRBV27 to TRBJ2-4, with 10 bases aligning to TRBD1. J gave up 11 bases and V 6 bases, and 13 bases lay outside the gene matches. Germline-derived CDR1 and CDR2 are MNHEY and SMNVEV (reference sequence). The CDR3 loop spans 15 amino acids. The CDR3 protein is CASSPVLRQGAFQYF. For the CDR3, the DNA is TGTGCCAGCAGCCCGGTGTTGAGACAGGGGGCATTTCAGTACTTC.

CDR3 bases: TGTGCCAGTAATCCCGGGACAACGTATGGCTACACCTTC. Translating it yields CASNPGTTYGYTF. The V gene is TRBV13, the J gene TRBJ1-2, with D possibly being TRBD1 (6 bases). Trimming cost V 9 bases and J 5 bases, with 16 bases left between them. The length of the CDR3 is 13 residues. The germline V gene encodes CDR1 PRHDT and CDR2 FYEKMQ (reference sequence).

The V gene is TRBV7-6, the J gene TRBJ1-6; D gene ambiguous. The CDR3 has 15 residues. The V gene lost 1 base and the J gene lost 3 bases, with 7 bases spanning the gap. CDR1 and CDR2 from the germline V gene are SGHVS and FNYEAQ. The CDR3 reads CASSLVLLYNSPLHF. In DNA form, the CDR3 reads TGTGCCAGCAGCTTAGTCTTACTCTATAATTCACCCCTCCACTTT.

The CDR3 here is CASSSTASNSPLHF. CDR3 sequence (DNA): TGTGCCAGCAGCTCGACAGCTTCTAATTCACCCCTCCACTTT. This chain uses TRBV11-1 with TRBJ1-6, with D perhaps TRBD1 (5 bases). In germline, CDR1 is SGHAT, CDR2 FQDESV (reference sequence). The CDR3 has 14 amino acids. V was trimmed by 4 bases and J by 6 bases, leaving 10 bases between them.

V usage is TRBV19 and J usage is TRBJ1-1; D possibly corresponds to TRBD1 (6 bases). The germline CDR1 and CDR2 sequences are LNHDA and SQIVND (reference sequence). The CDR3 is made up of 15 amino acids. V lost 3 bases and J 5 bases, leaving 16 bases between the germline ends. This CDR3 reads CASSIYEGEGTEAFF. The CDR3 DNA reads TGTGCCAGTAGTATTTATGAGGGGGAAGGTACTGAAGCTTTCTTT.